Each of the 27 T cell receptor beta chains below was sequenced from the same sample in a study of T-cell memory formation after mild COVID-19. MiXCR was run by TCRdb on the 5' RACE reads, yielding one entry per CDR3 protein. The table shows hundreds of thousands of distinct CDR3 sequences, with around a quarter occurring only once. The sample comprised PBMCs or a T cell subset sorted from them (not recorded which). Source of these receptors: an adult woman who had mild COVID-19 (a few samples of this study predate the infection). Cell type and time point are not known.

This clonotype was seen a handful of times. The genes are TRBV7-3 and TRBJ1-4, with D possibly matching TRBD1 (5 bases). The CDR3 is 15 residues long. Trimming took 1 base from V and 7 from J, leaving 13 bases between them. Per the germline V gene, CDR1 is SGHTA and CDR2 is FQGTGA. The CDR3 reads CASSLNAGTGEKLFF. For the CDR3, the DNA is TGTGCCAGCAGCTTAAACGCAGGGACGGGTGAAAAACTGTTTTTT.

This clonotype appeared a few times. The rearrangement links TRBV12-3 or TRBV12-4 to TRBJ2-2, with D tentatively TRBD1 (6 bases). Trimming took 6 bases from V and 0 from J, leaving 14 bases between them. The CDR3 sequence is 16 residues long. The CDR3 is CASSGTGTPNTGELFF. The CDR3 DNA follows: TGTGCCAGCAGCGGGACCGGGACACCGAACACCGGGGAGCTGTTTTTT.

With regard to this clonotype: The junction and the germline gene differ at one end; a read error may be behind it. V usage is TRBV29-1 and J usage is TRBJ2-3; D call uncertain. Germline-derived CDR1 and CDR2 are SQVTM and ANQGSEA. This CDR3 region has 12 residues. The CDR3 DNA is TGCAGCGTTAAAGAATTCACAGATACGCAGTATTTT. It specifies CSVKEFTDTQYF.

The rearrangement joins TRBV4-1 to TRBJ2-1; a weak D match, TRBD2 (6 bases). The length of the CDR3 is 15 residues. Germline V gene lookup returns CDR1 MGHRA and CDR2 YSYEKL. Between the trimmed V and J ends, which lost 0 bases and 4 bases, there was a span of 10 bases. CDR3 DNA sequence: TGCGCCAGCAGCCAAGACCCGGGAGATTACAATGAGCAGTTCTTC. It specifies CASSQDPGDYNEQFF.

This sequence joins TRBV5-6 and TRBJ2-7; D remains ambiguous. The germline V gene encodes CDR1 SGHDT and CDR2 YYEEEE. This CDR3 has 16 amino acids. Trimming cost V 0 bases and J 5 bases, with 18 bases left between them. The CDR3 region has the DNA TGTGCCAGCAGCTTGGCCGGTATGGCAGCCGGAAACGAGCAGTACTTC. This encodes CASSLAGMAAGNEQYF.

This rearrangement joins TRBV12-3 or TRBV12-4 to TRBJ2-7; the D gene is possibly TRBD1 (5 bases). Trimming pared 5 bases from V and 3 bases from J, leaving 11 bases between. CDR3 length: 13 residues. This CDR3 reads CASSPNRFYEQYF. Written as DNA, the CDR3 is TGTGCCAGCAGTCCCAACAGGTTCTACGAGCAGTACTTC.

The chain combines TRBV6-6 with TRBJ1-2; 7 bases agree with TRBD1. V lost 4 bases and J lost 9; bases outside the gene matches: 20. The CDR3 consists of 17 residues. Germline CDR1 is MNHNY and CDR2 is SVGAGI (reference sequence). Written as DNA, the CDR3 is TGTGCCAGCAGTTCCGGCGACAGGGTTGTCGGGCCCAGAAGCTACACCTTC. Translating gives CASSSGDRVVGPRSYTF.

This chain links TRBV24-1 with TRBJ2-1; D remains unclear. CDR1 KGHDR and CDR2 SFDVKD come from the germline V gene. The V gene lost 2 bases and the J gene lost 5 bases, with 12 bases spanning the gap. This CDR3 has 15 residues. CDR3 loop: CATSDSSTTHNEQFF. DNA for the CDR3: TGTGCCACCAGTGATTCCTCCACTACTCACAATGAGCAGTTCTTC.

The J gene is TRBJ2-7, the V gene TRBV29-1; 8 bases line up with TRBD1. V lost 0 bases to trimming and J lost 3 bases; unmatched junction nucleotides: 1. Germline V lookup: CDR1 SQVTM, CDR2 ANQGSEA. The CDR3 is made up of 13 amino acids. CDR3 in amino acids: CSVEEQGDYEQYF. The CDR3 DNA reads TGCAGCGTTGAAGAACAGGGGGACTACGAGCAGTACTTC.

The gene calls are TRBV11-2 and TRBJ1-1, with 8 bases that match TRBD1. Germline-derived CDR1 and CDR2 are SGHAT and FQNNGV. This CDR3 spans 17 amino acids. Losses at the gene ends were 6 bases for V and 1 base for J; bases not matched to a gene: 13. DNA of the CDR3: TGTGCCAGCAGGCCCATTCCGGGACAGGCGGCGAACACTGAAGCTTTCTTT. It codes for CASRPIPGQAANTEAFF.

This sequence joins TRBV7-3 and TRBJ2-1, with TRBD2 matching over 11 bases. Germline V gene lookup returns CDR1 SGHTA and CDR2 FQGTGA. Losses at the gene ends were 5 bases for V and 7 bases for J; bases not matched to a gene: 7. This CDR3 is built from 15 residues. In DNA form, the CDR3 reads TGTGCCAGCAGCCTGGGGACTAGCGGACAGAATGAGCAGTTCTTC. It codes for CASSLGTSGQNEQFF.

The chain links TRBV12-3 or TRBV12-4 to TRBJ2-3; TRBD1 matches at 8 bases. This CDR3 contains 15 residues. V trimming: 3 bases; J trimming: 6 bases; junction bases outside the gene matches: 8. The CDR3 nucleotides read TGTGCCAGCAGTTTCGGGCAGGGGGCGGCCGATACGCAGTATTTT. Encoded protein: CASSFGQGAADTQYF.

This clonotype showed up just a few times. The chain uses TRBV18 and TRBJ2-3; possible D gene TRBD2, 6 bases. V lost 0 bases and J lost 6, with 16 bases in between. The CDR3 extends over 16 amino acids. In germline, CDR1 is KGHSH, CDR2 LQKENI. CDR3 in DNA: TGTGCCAGCTCACCACCGGAGGGACTCCTTCTGGATACGCAGTATTTT. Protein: CASSPPEGLLLDTQYF.

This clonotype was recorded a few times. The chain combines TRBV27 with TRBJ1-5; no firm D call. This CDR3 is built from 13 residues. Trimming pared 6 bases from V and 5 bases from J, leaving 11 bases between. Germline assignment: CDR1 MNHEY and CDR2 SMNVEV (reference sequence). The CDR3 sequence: CASRGRSDQPQHF. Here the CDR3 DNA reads TGTGCCAGCAGAGGCAGAAGCGATCAGCCCCAGCATTTT.

The CDR3 here is CASSFFTEAFF. The CDR3 coding sequence is TGTGCCAGCAGCTTTTTCACTGAAGCTTTCTTT. This chain links TRBV7-2 with TRBJ1-1; D remains unclear. The ends were cut back, 3 bases at V and 4 bases at J, with 3 bases in the middle. The germline CDR1 and CDR2 sequences are SGHTA and FQGNSA. This CDR3 spans 11 amino acids.

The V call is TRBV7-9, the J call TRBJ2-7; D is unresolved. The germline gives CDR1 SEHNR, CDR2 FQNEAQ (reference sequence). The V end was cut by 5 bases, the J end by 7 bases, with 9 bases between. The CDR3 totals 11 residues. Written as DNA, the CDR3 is TGTGCCAGCAGCCCCCTCGAGGAGCAGTACTTC. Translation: CASSPLEEQYF.

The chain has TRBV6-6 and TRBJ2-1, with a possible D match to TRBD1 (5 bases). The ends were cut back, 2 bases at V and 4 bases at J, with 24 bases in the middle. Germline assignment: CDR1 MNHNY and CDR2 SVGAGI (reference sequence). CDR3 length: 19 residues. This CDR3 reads CASSYQAAAGYLGYNEQFF. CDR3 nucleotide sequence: TGTGCCAGCAGTTACCAAGCCGCGGCAGGGTATTTGGGTTACAATGAGCAGTTCTTC.

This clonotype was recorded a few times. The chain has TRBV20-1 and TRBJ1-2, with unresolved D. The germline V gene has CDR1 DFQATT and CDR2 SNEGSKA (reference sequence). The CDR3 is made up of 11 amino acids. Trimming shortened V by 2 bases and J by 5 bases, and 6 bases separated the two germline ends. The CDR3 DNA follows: TGCAGTGCTAGACGGTCTTATGGCTACACCTTC. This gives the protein CSARRSYGYTF.

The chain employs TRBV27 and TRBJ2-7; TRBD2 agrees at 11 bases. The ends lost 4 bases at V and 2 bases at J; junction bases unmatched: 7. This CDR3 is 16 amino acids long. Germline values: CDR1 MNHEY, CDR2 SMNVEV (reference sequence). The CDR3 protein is CASSYAGGLAAYEQYF. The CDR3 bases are TGTGCCAGCAGTTATGCGGGGGGACTAGCGGCCTACGAGCAGTACTTC.

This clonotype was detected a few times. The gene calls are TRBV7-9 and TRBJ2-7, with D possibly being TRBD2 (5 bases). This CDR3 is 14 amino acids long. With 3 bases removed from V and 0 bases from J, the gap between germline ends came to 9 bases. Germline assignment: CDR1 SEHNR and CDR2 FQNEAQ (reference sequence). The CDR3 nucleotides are TGTGCCAGCAGCTTTACTACTAGCTCCTACGAGCAGTACTTC. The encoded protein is CASSFTTSSYEQYF.

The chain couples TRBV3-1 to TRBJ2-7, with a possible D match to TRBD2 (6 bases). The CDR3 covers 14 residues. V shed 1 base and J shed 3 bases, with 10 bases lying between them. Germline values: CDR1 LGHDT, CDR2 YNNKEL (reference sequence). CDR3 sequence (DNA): TGTGCCAGCAGCCAAGCGGGGGATATCTACGAGCAGTACTTC. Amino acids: CASSQAGDIYEQYF.

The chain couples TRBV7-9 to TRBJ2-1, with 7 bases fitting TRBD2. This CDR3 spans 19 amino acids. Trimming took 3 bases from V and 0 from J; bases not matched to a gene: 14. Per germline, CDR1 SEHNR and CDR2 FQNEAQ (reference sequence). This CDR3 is CASSFSGHVTSSSYNEQFF. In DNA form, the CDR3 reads TGTGCCAGCAGCTTTAGCGGGCACGTTACGTCAAGCTCCTACAATGAGCAGTTCTTC.

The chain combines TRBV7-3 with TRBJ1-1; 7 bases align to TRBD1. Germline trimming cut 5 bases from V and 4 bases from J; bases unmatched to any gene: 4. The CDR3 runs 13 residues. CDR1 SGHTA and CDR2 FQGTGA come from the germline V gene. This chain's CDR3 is CASSKQGLTEAFF. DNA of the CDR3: TGTGCCAGCAGCAAACAGGGGCTCACTGAAGCTTTCTTT.

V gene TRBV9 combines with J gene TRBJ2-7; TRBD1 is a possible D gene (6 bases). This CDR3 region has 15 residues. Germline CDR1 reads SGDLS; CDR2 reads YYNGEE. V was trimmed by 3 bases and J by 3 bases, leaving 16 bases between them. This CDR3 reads CASSAAGTKGYEQYF. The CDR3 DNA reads TGTGCCAGCAGCGCTGCCGGGACAAAGGGCTACGAGCAGTACTTC.

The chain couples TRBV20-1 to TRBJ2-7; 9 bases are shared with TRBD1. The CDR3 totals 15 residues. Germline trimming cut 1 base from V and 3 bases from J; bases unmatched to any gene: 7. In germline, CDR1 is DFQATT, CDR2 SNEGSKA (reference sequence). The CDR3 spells CSARGGTGPFYEQYF. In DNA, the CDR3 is TGCAGTGCTAGAGGGGGGACAGGGCCCTTCTACGAGCAGTACTTC.

The chain's CDR3 is CSASETGYQETQYF. CDR3 sequence (DNA): TGCAGTGCTAGCGAGACGGGGTACCAAGAGACCCAGTACTTC. The V and J genes are TRBV20-1 and TRBJ2-5; D may be TRBD2 (5 bases). Germline CDR1 and CDR2: DFQATT and SNEGSKA (reference sequence). This CDR3 is built from 14 residues. V lost 3 bases and J 0 bases, leaving 11 bases between the germline ends.

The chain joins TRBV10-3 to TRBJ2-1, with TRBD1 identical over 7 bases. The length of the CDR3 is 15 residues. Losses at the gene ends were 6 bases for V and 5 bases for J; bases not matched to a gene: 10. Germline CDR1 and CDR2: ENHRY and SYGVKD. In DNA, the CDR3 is TGTGCCATCAGCCGAAGCCGGGACAGCAACAATGAGCAGTTCTTC. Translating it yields CAISRSRDSNNEQFF.